These T cell receptor beta chains were read from a single sample in a study of regulatory T cells in long-lasting Graves disease. Each CDR3 protein is one row after TCRdb ran MiXCR on the multiplex PCR reads. The table records some 370,000 distinct CDR3 sequences, roughly 23% of them present only once. This material consisted of peripheral blood mononuclear cells (PBMCs), taken when the disease was refractory, from a patient treated with antithyroid drugs. These receptors were obtained from a woman between 35 and 50 years old with Graves disease. Both conserved end residues are part of each CDR3. The order of the fields is clone size, J gene, V gene, D gene, CDR3 protein, CDR3 DNA. D genes are given only for firm matches. A clone size is listed for some rows: how often the clone was seen (once, few, many), or a class if it is expanded.

>few|TRBJ1-3|TRBV15|-
CATSSNRQGFSGNTIYF
TGTGCCACCAGCTCAAATCGCCAGGGGTTTTCTGGAAACACCATATATTTT
>few|TRBJ2-1|TRBV10-2|TRBD2
CASRGGRSYNEQFF
TGCGCCAGCAGGGGCGGGAGGTCCTACAATGAGCAGTTCTTC
>many|TRBJ2-7|TRBV28|-
CASSTPGSGAHEQYF
TGTGCCAGCAGTACCCCCGGGTCGGGGGCCCACGAGCAGTACTTC
>many|TRBJ1-2|TRBV5-5|-
CASSFWTQYGYTF
TGCGCCAGCAGCTTCTGGACACAATATGGCTACACCTTC
>-|TRBJ1-3|TRBV15|-
CATSRGGTAGNTIYF
TGTGCCACCAGCAGAGGGGGAACGGCTGGAAACACCATATATTTT
>-|TRBJ2-5|TRBV27|TRBD1
CASKPRDRQETQYF
TGTGCCAGCAAACCCCGGGACAGGCAAGAGACCCAGTACTTC
>many|TRBJ2-5|TRBV28|-
CASSSPVSQETQYF
TGTGCCAGCAGCTCCCCTGTGTCCCAAGAGACCCAGTACTTC
>-|TRBJ2-1|TRBV28|-
CASSFLGGSEQFF
TGTGCCAGCAGTTTTCTAGGAGGGTCTGAGCAGTTCTTC
>few|TRBJ1-3|TRBV14|-
CASSQVGGISGNTIYF
TGTGCCAGCAGCCAAGTAGGTGGGATCTCTGGAAACACCATATATTTT
>many|TRBJ1-2|TRBV11-2|-
CASSLNPWGYTF
TGTGCCAGCAGCCTAAACCCATGGGGCTACACCTTC
>-|TRBJ2-7|TRBV4-1|-
CASSHLIGGYEQYF
TGCGCCAGCAGCCATCTAATTGGGGGGTACGAGCAGTACTTC
>few|TRBJ1-2|TRBV2|-
CASRLQVDYGYTF
TGTGCCAGCCGGTTACAGGTGGACTATGGCTACACCTTC
>many|TRBJ1-4|TRBV3-1|-
CASSQGRQHNEKLFF
TGTGCCAGCAGCCAAGGTCGACAGCATAATGAAAAACTGTTTTTT
>many|TRBJ1-1|TRBV11-2|-
CASSSTGLLGTNTEAFF
TGTGCCAGCAGCTCAACAGGGCTCCTCGGAACGAACACTGAAGCTTTCTTT
>-|TRBJ2-7|TRBV28|TRBD1
CASSSSGTGTCEQYF
TGTGCCAGCAGTTCCTCCGGGACAGGGACCTGCGAGCAGTACTTC
>many|TRBJ2-7|TRBV20-1|-
CSAPTAGGSYEQYF
TGCAGTGCTCCCACCGCCGGGGGTTCCTACGAGCAGTACTTC
>-|TRBJ2-7|TRBV28|-
CASSPPPPGYQYF
TGTGCCAGCAGTCCCCCCCCCCCCGGTTACCAGTACTTC
>many|TRBJ2-7|TRBV7-8|-
CASSLARQTNDYEQYF
TGTGCCAGCAGCTTAGCGCGGCAGACGAACGACTACGAGCAGTACTTC
>many|TRBJ2-7|TRBV2|-
CASRALGSASYEQYF
TGTGCCAGCAGGGCTTTGGGCAGCGCATCCTACGAGCAGTACTTC
>many|TRBJ2-7|TRBV6-1|-
CASSTDGHTYEQYF
TGTGCCAGCAGTACAGACGGTCATACCTACGAGCAGTACTTC
>few|TRBJ2-7|TRBV5-1|TRBD2
CASGQRGVDEQYF
TGCGCCAGCGGCCAGCGGGGGGTGGACGAGCAGTACTTC
>many|TRBJ1-5|TRBV6-1|-
CASSPGNQPQHF
TGTGCCAGCAGTCCCGGGAATCAGCCCCAGCATTTT
>many|TRBJ2-7|TRBV28|TRBD2
CASRNGLATYEQYF
TGTGCCAGCAGAAATGGACTAGCCACCTACGAGCAGTACTTC
>many|TRBJ2-5|TRBV6-5|TRBD2
CASSYGPRGLAAKETQYF
TGTGCCAGCAGTTACGGTCCCCGGGGACTAGCGGCAAAAGAGACCCAGTACTTC
>-|TRBJ1-4|TRBV28|-
CASSYGPWRARQDPNEKLFF
TGTGCCAGCAGTTACGGGCCCTGGAGGGCCAGGCAGGATCCTAATGAAAAACTGTTTTTT
>many|TRBJ2-7|TRBV28|TRBD1
CASSSRQGWAYEQYF
TGTGCCAGCAGTTCCCGACAGGGCTGGGCCTACGAGCAGTACTTC
>many|TRBJ2-7|TRBV12-3/TRBV12-4|-
CASSLGTQQYF
TGTGCCAGCAGTTTAGGGACCCAGCAGTACTTC
>-|TRBJ2-2|TRBV3-1|TRBD2
CASSPGLAGRQGGELFF
TGTGCCAGCAGCCCGGGACTAGCGGGAAGGCAGGGCGGGGAGCTGTTTTTT
>-|TRBJ1-1|TRBV20-1|TRBD1
CSENRGETEAFF
TGCAGTGAAAACAGGGGGGAGACTGAAGCTTTCTTT
>many|TRBJ1-2|TRBV28|TRBD1
CASQGAWDGYTF
TGTGCCAGCCAGGGGGCTTGGGACGGCTACACCTTC
>many|TRBJ1-6|TRBV11-2|TRBD1
CASSLGTGSRLHF
TGTGCCAGCAGCTTAGGGACAGGGAGTCGCCTCCACTTT
>few|TRBJ1-1|TRBV5-1|-
CASSPVGGMNTEAFF
TGCGCCAGCAGCCCGGTGGGGGGAATGAACACTGAAGCTTTCTTT
>many|TRBJ1-2|TRBV28|-
CASSLKGQGGYTF
TGTGCCAGCAGTCTCAAAGGCCAGGGGGGCTACACCTTC
>few|TRBJ2-2|TRBV5-1|TRBD2
CASSLAGTSAAGELFF
TGCGCCAGCAGCTTGGCCGGGACTAGCGCTGCCGGGGAGCTGTTTTTT
>-|TRBJ1-1|TRBV3-1|-
CASSHNQLRDISVPEAFF
TGTGCCAGCAGCCACAACCAATTACGGGACATAAGCGTGCCTGAAGCTTTCTTT
>many|TRBJ1-6|TRBV2|-
CASTRSSYNSPLHF
TGTGCCAGCACTCGGAGCTCCTATAATTCACCCCTCCACTTT
>many|TRBJ2-7|TRBV28|-
CASSSVVYEQYF
TGTGCCAGCAGTTCAGTAGTCTACGAGCAGTACTTC
>many|TRBJ1-4|TRBV27|-
CASSKRDGIGKLFF
TGTGCCAGCAGCAAAAGGGACGGAATTGGAAAACTGTTTTTT
>once|TRBJ2-1|TRBV5-4|-
CASSLFWGRAYNEQFF
TGTGCCAGCAGCTTGTTTTGGGGAAGGGCCTACAATGAGCAGTTCTTC
>-|TRBJ1-5|TRBV5-1|-
CASSLSGGDQPQHF
TGCGCCAGCAGCTTATCTGGTGGGGATCAGCCCCAGCATTTT
>-|TRBJ2-1|TRBV20-1|TRBD2
CSARARGGRGNEQFF
TGCAGTGCTAGAGCCCGGGGGGGGCGTGGAAATGAGCAGTTCTTC
>few|TRBJ2-7|TRBV14|-
CASSRQPSGSEQYF
TGTGCCAGCAGCCGACAACCATCAGGGAGCGAGCAGTACTTC
>few|TRBJ2-2|TRBV19|-
CASSIGTVNTGELFF
TGTGCCAGTAGTATAGGGACAGTGAACACCGGGGAGCTGTTTTTT
>many|TRBJ2-4|TRBV28|-
CASSPYKDKGKNIQYF
TGTGCCAGCAGTCCCTATAAAGACAAAGGCAAAAACATTCAGTACTTC
>-|TRBJ2-5|TRBV11-2|-
CASSATTSLMQGKTQYF
TGTGCCAGCAGCGCCACGACTAGTCTAATGCAGGGGAAGACCCAGTACTTC
>few|TRBJ1-4|TRBV28|TRBD1
CASSFQGAQGKLFF
TGTGCCAGCAGTTTCCAGGGGGCTCAAGGAAAACTGTTTTTT
>many|TRBJ2-6|TRBV3-1|-
CASSQGGTHSGANVLTF
TGTGCCAGCAGCCAAGGGGGCACCCACTCTGGGGCCAACGTCCTGACTTTC
>-|TRBJ2-7|TRBV11-2|-
CASSSRSGLFSSYEQYF
TGTGCCAGCAGCTCCCGGTCAGGGTTGTTTTCCTCCTACGAGCAGTACTTC
>-|TRBJ2-5|TRBV28|TRBD2
CASSQAASGRADWETQYF
TGTGCCAGCAGCCAAGCCGCTAGCGGGAGGGCCGATTGGGAGACCCAGTACTTC
>-|TRBJ2-7|TRBV10-3|-
CAISESTGRVSYEQYF
TGTGCCATCAGTGAGTCCACGGGACGGGTATCCTACGAGCAGTACTTC